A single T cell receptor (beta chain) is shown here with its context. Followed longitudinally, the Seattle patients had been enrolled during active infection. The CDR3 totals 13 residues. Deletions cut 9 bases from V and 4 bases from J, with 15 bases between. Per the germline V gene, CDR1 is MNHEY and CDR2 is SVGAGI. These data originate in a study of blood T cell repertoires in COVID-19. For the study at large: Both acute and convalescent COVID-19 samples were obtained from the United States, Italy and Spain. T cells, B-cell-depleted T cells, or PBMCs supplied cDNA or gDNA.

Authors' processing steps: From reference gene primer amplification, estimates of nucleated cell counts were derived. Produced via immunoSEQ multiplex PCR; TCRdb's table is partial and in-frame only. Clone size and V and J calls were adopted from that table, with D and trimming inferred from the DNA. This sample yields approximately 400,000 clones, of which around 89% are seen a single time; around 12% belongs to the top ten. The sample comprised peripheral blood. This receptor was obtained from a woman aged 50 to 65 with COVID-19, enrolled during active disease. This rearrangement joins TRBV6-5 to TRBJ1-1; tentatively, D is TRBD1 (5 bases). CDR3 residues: CASRLAGGTEAFF. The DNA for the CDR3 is TGTGCCAGTAGACTCGCGGGGGGCACTGAAGCTTTCTTT.